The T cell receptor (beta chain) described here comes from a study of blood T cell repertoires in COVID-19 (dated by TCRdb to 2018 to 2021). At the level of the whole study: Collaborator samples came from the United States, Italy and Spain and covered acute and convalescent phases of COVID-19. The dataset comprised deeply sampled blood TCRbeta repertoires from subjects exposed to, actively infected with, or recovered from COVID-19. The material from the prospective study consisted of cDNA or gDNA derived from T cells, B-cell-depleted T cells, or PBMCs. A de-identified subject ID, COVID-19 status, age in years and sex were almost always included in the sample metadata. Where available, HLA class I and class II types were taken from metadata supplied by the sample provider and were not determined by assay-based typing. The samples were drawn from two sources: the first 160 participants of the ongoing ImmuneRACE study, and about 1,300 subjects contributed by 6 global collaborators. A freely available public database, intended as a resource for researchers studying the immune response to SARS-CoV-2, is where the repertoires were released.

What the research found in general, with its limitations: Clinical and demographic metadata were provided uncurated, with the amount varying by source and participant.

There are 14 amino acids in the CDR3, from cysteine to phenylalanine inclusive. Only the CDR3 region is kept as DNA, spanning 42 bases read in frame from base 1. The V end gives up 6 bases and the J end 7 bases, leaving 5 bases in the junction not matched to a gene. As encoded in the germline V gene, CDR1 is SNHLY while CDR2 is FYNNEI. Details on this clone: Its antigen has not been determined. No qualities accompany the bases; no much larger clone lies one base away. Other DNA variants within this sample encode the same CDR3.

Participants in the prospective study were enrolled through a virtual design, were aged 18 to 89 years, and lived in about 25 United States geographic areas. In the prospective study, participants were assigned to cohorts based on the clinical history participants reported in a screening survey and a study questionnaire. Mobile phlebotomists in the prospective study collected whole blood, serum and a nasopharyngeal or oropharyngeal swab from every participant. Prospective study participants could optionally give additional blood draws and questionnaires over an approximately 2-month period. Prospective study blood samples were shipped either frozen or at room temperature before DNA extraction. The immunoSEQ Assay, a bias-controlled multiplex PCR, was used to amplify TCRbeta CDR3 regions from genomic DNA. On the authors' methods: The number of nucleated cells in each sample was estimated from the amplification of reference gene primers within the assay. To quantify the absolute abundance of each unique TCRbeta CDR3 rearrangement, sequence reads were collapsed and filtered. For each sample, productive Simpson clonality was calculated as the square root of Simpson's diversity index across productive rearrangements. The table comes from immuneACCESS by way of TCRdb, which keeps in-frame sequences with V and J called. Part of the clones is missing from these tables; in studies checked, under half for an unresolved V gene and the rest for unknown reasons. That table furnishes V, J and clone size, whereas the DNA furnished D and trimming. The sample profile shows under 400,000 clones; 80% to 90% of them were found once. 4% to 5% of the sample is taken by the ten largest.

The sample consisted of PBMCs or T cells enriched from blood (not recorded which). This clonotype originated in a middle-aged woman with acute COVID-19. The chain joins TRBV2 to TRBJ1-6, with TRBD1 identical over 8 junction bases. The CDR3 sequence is CASRSGTGNSPLHF. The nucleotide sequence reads TGTGCCAGCAGGAGCGGGACAGGCAATTCACCCCTCCACTTT.